This T cell receptor (beta chain) derives from a study of shared clonotypes between healthy human individuals (dated by TCRdb to 2020 to 2022). Context from the whole study: The cohort included a few men and a couple of women between 18 and 49 years of age. Blood TCR repertoires of 5 or 6 healthy adults were deeply sequenced to estimate repertoire size and the extent of clonotype sharing between individuals. Libraries were prepared and TCR repertoires were sequenced by different laboratories using diverse techniques, in order to increase sequencing depth and limit assay-specific biases. Leukapheresis yielded between about 0.85 and 9 billion PBMCs per donor. General findings and caveats noted by the study authors: Pairwise subsampling indicated that sequencing depth was expected to affect the degree of clonotype sharing among donors. The small number of donors limited the genetic and exposure-history diversity represented. Sampling was limited to blood, and TCR repertoires in tissue likely differ from TCR repertoires in blood.

Using the deep immunoSEQ assay, multiplex PCR amplified TCR CDR3 regions from genomic DNA. Extracted genomic DNA from each cell subset was distributed evenly across all wells of several immunoSEQ 96-well plates, and each plate was treated as a replicate. Each replicate PCR for unsorted PBMC received 300 to 350 ng genomic DNA, equal to about 30,000 T cell genomes. Ten immunoSEQ deep assay plates were used to sequence unsorted PBMC genomic DNA. The purified libraries were quantified using a Qubit 3.0 fluorometer, sized with a Bioanalyzer 2100, and then quantified again using the KAPA Library Quantification kit. A separate single-read 150-cycle Illumina NextSeq 550 flow cell was used to sequence each immunoSEQ 96-well plate. Concerning the study's data processing: Because the immunoSEQ output included only junctional sequences and no quality scores, the filtering could not be the same as the filtering used for full-length reads. Sequences were annotated with PyIR, a Python wrapper for IgBLAST v1.9, and V/J genes and CDR3 were assigned using IMGT germline references. Any read was removed if the V/J assignment was weak (E-value above 1e-6), the CDR3 was missing, or the read contained stop codons, out-of-frame junctions, or ambiguous translated residues. V3J clonotypes were defined as sequences sharing an identical inferred V gene, J gene, and CDR3 amino acid sequence. The percentage overlap between two repertoires was calculated by dividing the number of shared unique clonotypes by the size of the smaller repertoire. Three approaches were used to assess repertoire richness: RTK rarefaction, the Chao1 estimator, and Recon v2.1 estimates of unobserved clonotypes. TCRdb stores this immuneACCESS table with in-frame sequences only. Part of the clones is absent; in the studies checked, under half of the shortfall reflects unresolved V genes, and no reason is known for the rest. The V and J calls and clone size come from that table; D and trimming were worked out from the DNA. Present in this sample are about 490,000 clones, around three quarters of which were seen just once. The ten top clones hold less than 15% of the sample.

Regarding this clone: Which antigen it targets is not known. Base qualities are missing; no much larger clone stands one base away.

The germline ends are 12 bases apart after V is trimmed by 1 base and J by 3 bases. The CDR3 contains 15 residues, cysteine and phenylalanine counted. Of the read, only the CDR3 DNA is kept; its 45 bases are in frame from base 1. The germline V gene (reference sequence) specifies LNHDA as CDR1 and SQIVND as CDR2. Donors were healthy HIV-negative adults with no recently reported acute infections or vaccinations. All donors were Caucasian adults living in Nashville, Tennessee, USA. In the unsorted samples, some 94 million PBMCs were counted, and genomic DNA was extracted using the QIAamp DNA Blood Mini kit. Blood was collected by leukapheresis, and PBMCs were isolated by Ficoll-Histopaque density gradient centrifugation and then cryopreserved in liquid nitrogen vapor phase.

Source material: PBMCs. The V and J genes are TRBV19 and TRBJ1-1; a tentative D match to TRBD1 spans 5 bases. The receptor was derived from a woman in her thirties or forties in good health. Some clones in this sample may be carry-over from other donors' samples. The CDR3 here reads CASSIVGVKDTEAFF. Read as DNA, the sequence is TGTGCCAGTAGTATAGTGGGGGTAAAGGACACTGAAGCTTTCTTT.